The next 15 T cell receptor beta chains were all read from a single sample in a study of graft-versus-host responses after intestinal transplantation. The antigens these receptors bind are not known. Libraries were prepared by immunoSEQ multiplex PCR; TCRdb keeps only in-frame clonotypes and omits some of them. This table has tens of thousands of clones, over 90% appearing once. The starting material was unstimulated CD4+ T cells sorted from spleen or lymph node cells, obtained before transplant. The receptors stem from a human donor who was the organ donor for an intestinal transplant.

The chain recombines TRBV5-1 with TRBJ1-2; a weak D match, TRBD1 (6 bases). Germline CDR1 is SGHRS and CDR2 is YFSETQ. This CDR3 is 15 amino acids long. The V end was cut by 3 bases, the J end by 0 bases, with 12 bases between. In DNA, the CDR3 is TGCGCCAGCAGCTCCCAGGGGCGGGCTAACTATGGCTACACCTTC. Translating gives CASSSQGRANYGYTF.

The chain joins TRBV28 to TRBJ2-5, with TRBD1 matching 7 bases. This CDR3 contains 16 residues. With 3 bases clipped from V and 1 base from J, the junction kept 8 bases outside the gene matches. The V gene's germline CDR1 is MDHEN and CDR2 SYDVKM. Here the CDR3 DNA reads TGTGCCAGCAGTTTCTCGGGCAGGGGGATCCAAGAGACCCAGTACTTC. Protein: CASSFSGRGIQETQYF.

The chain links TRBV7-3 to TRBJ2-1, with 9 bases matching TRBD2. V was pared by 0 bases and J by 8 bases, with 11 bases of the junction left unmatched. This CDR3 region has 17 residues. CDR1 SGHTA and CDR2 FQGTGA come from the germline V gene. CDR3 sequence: CASSLTRAAGGYDEQFF. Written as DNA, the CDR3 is TGTGCCAGCAGCTTAACGCGGGCGGCGGGAGGGTACGATGAGCAGTTCTTC. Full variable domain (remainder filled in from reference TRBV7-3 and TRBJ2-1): GAGVSQTPSNKVTEKGKYVELRCDPISGHTALYWYRQSLGQGPEFLIYFQGTGAADDSGLPNDRFFAVRPEGSVSTLKIQRTERGDSAVYLCASSLTRAAGGYDEQFFGPGTRLTVL.

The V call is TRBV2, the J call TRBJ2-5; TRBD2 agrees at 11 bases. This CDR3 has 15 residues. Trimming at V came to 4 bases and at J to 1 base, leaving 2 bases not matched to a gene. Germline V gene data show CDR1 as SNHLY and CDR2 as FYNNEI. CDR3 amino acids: CASSALAGGQETQYF. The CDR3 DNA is TGTGCCAGCAGTGCCCTAGCGGGAGGCCAAGAGACCCAGTACTTC.

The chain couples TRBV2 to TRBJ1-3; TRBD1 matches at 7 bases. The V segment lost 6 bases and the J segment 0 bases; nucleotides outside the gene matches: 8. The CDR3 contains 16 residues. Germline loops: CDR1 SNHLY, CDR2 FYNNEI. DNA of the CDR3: TGTGCCAGCAGGCCCCATGGGACAGCCTCTGGAAACACCATATATTTT. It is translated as CASRPHGTASGNTIYF. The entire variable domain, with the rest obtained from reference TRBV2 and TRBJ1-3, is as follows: EPEVTQTPSHQVTQMGQEVILRCVPISNHLYFYWYRQILGQKVEFLVSFYNNEISEKSEIFDDQFSVERPDGSNFTLKIRSTKLEDSAMYFCASRPHGTASGNTIYFGEGSWLTVV.

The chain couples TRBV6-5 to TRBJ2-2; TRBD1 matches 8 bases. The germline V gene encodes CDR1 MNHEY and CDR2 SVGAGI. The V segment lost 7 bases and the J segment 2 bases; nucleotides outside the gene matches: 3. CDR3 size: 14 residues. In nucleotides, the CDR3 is TGTGCCAGCAAAGGACAGGGAAACACCGGGGAGCTGTTTTTT. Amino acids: CASKGQGNTGELFF.

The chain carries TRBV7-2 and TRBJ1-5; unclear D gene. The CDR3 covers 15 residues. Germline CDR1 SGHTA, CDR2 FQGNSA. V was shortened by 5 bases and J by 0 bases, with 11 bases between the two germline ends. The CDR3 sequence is CASSPGVYSNQPQHF. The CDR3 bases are TGTGCCAGCAGCCCGGGCGTATATAGCAATCAGCCCCAGCATTTT. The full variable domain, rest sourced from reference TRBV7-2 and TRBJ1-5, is GAGVSQSPSNKVTEKGKDVELRCDPISGHTALYWYRQSLGQGLEFLIYFQGNSAPDKSGLPSDRFSAERTGGSVSTLTIQRTQQEDSAVYLCASSPGVYSNQPQHFGDGTRLSIL.

CDR3 in amino acids: CASSLGAATNEKLFF. The CDR3 coding sequence is TGTGCCAGCAGCTTAGGGGCAGCAACTAATGAAAAACTGTTTTTT. The chain uses TRBV7-6 and TRBJ1-4; D unresolved. Germline CDR1 is SGHVS and CDR2 is FNYEAQ. The CDR3 consists of 15 residues. V was pared by 1 base and J by 0 bases, with 6 bases between.

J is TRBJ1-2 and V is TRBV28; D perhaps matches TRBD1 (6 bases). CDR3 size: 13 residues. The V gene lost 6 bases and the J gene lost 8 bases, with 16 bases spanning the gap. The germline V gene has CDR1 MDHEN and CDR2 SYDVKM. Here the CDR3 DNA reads TGTGCCAGCAGCCCCGGGACATTGGGGGGCTACACCTTC. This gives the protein CASSPGTLGGYTF.

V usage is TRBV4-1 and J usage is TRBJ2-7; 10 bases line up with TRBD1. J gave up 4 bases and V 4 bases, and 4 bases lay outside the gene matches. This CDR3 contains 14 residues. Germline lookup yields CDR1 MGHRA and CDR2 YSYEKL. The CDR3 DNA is TGCGCCAGCAGCCCCCGACAGGGGGCTTACGAGCAGTACTTC. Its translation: CASSPRQGAYEQYF.

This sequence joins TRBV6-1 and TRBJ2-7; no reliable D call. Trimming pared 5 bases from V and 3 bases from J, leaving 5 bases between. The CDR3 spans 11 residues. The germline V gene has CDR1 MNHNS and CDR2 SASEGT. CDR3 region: CASSSLYEQYF. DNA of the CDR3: TGTGCCAGCAGTTCCCTCTACGAGCAGTACTTC.

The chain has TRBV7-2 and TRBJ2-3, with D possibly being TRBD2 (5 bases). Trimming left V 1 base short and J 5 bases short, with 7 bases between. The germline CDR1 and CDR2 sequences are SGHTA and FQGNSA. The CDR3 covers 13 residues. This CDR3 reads CASSLERGDTQYF. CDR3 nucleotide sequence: TGTGCCAGCAGCTTAGAACGGGGAGATACGCAGTATTTT. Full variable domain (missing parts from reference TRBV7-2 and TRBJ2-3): GAGVSQSPSNKVTEKGKDVELRCDPISGHTALYWYRQSLGQGLEFLIYFQGNSAPDKSGLPSDRFSAERTGGSVSTLTIQRTQQEDSAVYLCASSLERGDTQYFGPGTRLTVL.

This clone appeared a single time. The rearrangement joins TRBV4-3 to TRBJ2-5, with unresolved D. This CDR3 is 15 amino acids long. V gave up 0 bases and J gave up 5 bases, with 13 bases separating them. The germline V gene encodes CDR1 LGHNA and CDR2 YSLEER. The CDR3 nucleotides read TGCGCCAGCAGCCAAGAGGTCGGGCAACGCGAGACCCAGTACTTC. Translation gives CASSQEVGQRETQYF.

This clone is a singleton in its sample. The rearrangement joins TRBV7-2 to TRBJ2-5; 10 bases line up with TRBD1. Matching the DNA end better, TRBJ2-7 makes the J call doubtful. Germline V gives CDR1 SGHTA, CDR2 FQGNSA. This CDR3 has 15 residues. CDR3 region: CASSFGQGVSYEQYF. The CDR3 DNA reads TGTGCCAGCAGCTTCGGACAGGGGGTCTCCTACGAGCAGTACTTC.

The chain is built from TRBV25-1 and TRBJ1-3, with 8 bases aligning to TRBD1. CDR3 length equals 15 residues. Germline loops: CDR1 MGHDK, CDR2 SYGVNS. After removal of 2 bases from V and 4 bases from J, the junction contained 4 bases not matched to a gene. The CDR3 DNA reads TGTGCCAGCAGTGAAACGACAGGGGTAGGAAACACCATATATTTT. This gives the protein CASSETTGVGNTIYF.